These 32 T cell receptor beta chains originate from one sample sequenced in a study of T cells in women clearing cervical HPV infection. Produced via immunoSEQ multiplex PCR; TCRdb's table is partial and in-frame only. Found here are fewer than 35,000 clones; the top ten clones hold approximately 7.8%. Sequencing was done on a sample of blood buffy coat. These receptors originate from a woman aged 18-70 years with a cervical HPV16 infection that either progressed to CIN3+ or cleared (not recorded which).

On this clone itself: Read data end 3 residues before the CDR3 end; the end is taken from the germline J gene. The V call is TRBV2, the J call TRBJ2-1; 7 bases are a match to TRBD2. This CDR3 comprises 14 residues. The V segment lost 3 bases and the J segment 6 bases; nucleotides outside the gene matches: 5. Germline V gene lookup returns CDR1 SNHLY and CDR2 FYNNEI. The part of the CDR3 DNA that was read is TGTGCCAGCAGTGAGAGGCTAGCGGCCAATGAG. As protein: CASSERLAANE. The entire CDR3 is CASSERLAANEQFF.

In regard to this clone: The read stops 3 residues short of the end of the CDR3; the missing end is completed from the germline J gene. This chain links TRBV19 with TRBJ2-3; D might be TRBD1 (5 bases). CDR3 length: 13 amino acids. Germline V CDR1 and CDR2: LNHDA, SQIVND (reference sequence). The CDR3 sequence: CASSQGLNQPQYF. The covered CDR3 bases are TGTGCCAGTAGCCAGGGTCTCAATCAGCCG.

Regarding this clone: The read ends 3 residues before the CDR3 terminus; that terminus is restored from the germline J gene. The gene calls are TRBV6-1 and TRBJ2-1, with a weak D call TRBD2 (6 bases). Trimming removed 1 base at V and 6 bases at J, with 19 bases between. The germline V gene has CDR1 MNHNS and CDR2 SASEGT. The CDR3 runs to 17 residues. CDR3 DNA (partial): TGTGCCAGCAGTGAAGGCCCCGGGGGTACTACCTCCAATGAG. The encoded protein is CASSEGPGGTTSNE. The CDR3 in its entirety is CASSEGPGGTTSNEQFF.

Regarding this clone: The read ends 3 residues shy of where the CDR3 ends; the end is completed using the germline J gene. The chain uses TRBV7-9 and TRBJ1-6; 7 bases align to TRBD1. The CDR3 is made up of 15 amino acids. CDR1 is SEHNR, CDR2 FQNEAQ, per germline (reference sequence). Unmatched junction bases numbered 3, after V lost 3 bases and J lost 4 bases. CDR3 amino acids: CASSFEGQYNSPLHF. The CDR3 bases that were read are TGTGCCAGCAGCTTCGAGGGACAGTATAATTCACCC.

Regarding this clone: Read coverage stops 3 residues before the CDR3 terminus; the germline J gene supplies the remainder. This sequence joins TRBV7-8 and TRBJ2-2; the match to TRBD2 covers 9 bases. CDR3 size: 16 residues. CDR1 SGHVS and CDR2 FQNEAQ come from the germline V gene. V was pared by 3 bases and J by 3 bases, with 5 bases of the junction left unmatched. The DNA read from the CDR3 is TGTGCCAGCAGCTTCGCGGGGGGGCGGGACACCGGGGAG. Its translation: CASSFAGGRDTGE. The whole CDR3 reads CASSFAGGRDTGELFF.

This clone is classed as medium-sized by frequency. The read finishes 3 residues shy of the CDR3 end, and the germline J gene is used to complete it. The V gene is TRBV19, the J gene TRBJ2-3, with TRBD2 matching 8 bases. J gave up 5 bases and V 5 bases, and 9 bases lay outside the gene matches. Per the germline V gene, CDR1 is LNHDA and CDR2 is SQIVND (reference sequence). The CDR3 loop spans 15 amino acids. CDR3 in amino acids: CASSSSGGALDTQYF. The covered CDR3 bases are TGTGCCAGTAGTTCTTCCGGGGGGGCTTTAGATACG.

Concerning this clone: The read ends 3 residues early relative to the CDR3; the germline J gene fills the gap. The same CDR3 can be traced to other DNA sequences in this sample. This sequence joins TRBV7-9 and TRBJ1-2; 7 bases align to TRBD1. The germline gives CDR1 SEHNR, CDR2 FQNEAQ (reference sequence). The CDR3 consists of 13 residues. The DNA read from the CDR3 is TGTGCCAGCAGCCCTACTAGGCAGGGGGTC. Amino acid sequence: CASSPTRQGV. From start to end, the CDR3 is CASSPTRQGVYTF.

About this clone: The read terminates 3 residues before the CDR3 end, so the remaining end is supplied by the germline J gene. V is TRBV10-1 and J is TRBJ1-1; TRBD1 is a possible D gene (6 bases). V gave up 7 bases and J gave up 0 bases, with 9 bases separating them. The CDR3 length is 13 residues. The germline V gene has CDR1 WNHNN and CDR2 SYGVQD (reference sequence). The CDR3 loop is CASTDSLNTEAFF. The covered CDR3 bases are TGCGCCAGCACGGACAGTTTGAACACTGAA.

Points on this clone: The read finishes 3 residues shy of the CDR3 end, and the germline J gene is used to complete it. The chain links TRBV13 to TRBJ2-1; a weak D match, TRBD1 (6 bases). With 4 bases removed from V and 7 bases from J, the gap between germline ends came to 14 bases. The CDR3 is 14 amino acids. Germline-derived CDR1 and CDR2 are PRHDT and FYEKMQ (reference sequence). CDR3 bases read: TGTGCCAGCAGCTCTCGGACAGAGGAGAATGAG. This sequence encodes CASSSRTEENE. The entire CDR3 protein reads CASSSRTEENEQFF.

Concerning this clone itself: The sequence runs out 3 residues before the end of the CDR3; the remainder is reconstructed from the germline J gene. The rearrangement uses TRBV5-5 and TRBJ1-2; tentatively, D is TRBD1 (5 bases). Germline V lookup: CDR1 SGHKS, CDR2 YYEKEE (reference sequence). The V end was cut by 6 bases, the J end by 5 bases, with 14 bases between. The CDR3 has 13 amino acids. CDR3 amino acids: CASNLGEGYGYTF. CDR3 bases read: TGTGCCAGCAACTTAGGAGAGGGGTATGGC.

In regard to this clone: The CDR3 goes on 3 residues after the read ends, and that part is filled in from the germline J gene. The chain has TRBV11-2 and TRBJ1-3, with D possibly TRBD1 on 6 matching bases. The CDR3 runs 15 residues. The germline gives CDR1 SGHAT, CDR2 FQNNGV. Trimming stripped 2 bases from V and 0 bases from J, with 8 bases between. The CDR3 DNA, read in part, is TGTGCCAGCAGCTTAACAGGGAGCTCTGGAAACACC. It translates to CASSLTGSSGNT. Given in full, the CDR3 is CASSLTGSSGNTIYF.

Turning to this clone: The read falls 3 residues short of the CDR3 end, and the missing part is taken from the germline J gene. The chain has TRBV2 and TRBJ1-4; 10 bases fit TRBD1. The V gene's germline CDR1 is SNHLY and CDR2 FYNNEI. The CDR3 spans 14 residues. J gave up 7 bases and V 6 bases, and 5 bases lay outside the gene matches. CDR3 DNA, as far as it was read: TGTGCCAGCAGCCCCGGGACAGGGGTTGAAAAA. Amino acid sequence: CASSPGTGVEK. The full CDR3 reads CASSPGTGVEKLFF.

Of note for this clone: The CDR3 end falls 3 residues outside the read, so it is completed with the germline J gene. V gene TRBV2 combines with J gene TRBJ1-6, with 9 bases fitting TRBD1. Trimming removed 5 bases from V and 8 bases from J; junction bases left unmatched: 7. This CDR3 is built from 15 residues. Per germline, CDR1 SNHLY and CDR2 FYNNEI. CDR3 in amino acids: CASSLTDRGDSPLHF. The sequenced CDR3 bases are TGTGCCAGCAGTTTGACCGACAGGGGGGATTCACCC. The complete variable domain, with remaining parts taken from reference TRBV2 and TRBJ1-6, reads EPEVTQTPSHQVTQMGQEVILRCVPISNHLYFYWYRQILGQKVEFLVSFYNNEISEKSEIFDDQFSVERPDGSNFTLKIRSTKLEDSAMYFCASSLTDRGDSPLHFGNGTRLTVT.

Worth noting for this clone: Sequencing ends 3 residues short of the CDR3 end; the germline J gene provides the rest. This sequence joins TRBV29-1 and TRBJ2-3; 9 nucleotides match TRBD2. V was clipped by 4 bases and J by 5 bases; unmatched bases: 10. The CDR3 length is 15 residues. Germline CDR1 reads SQVTM; CDR2 reads ANQGSEA. The CDR3 reads CSVVGRGGIRDTQYF. CDR3 DNA, as far as it was read: TGCAGCGTTGTTGGGCGGGGGGGAATACGAGATACG.

Incomplete CDR3 DNA: TGTGCCAGCAGCTTGGTGGCATTCGGGGAG. This sequence encodes CASSLVAFGE. The whole CDR3 region reads CASSLVAFGELFF. The chain combines TRBV5-6 with TRBJ2-2; D ambiguous. The CDR3 goes on 3 residues after the read ends, and that part is filled in from the germline J gene. V was cut by 0 bases and J by 7 bases, with 7 bases left in between. Germline values: CDR1 SGHDT, CDR2 YYEEEE. The CDR3 has 13 amino acids.

About this clone: The read is 3 residues too short to cover the CDR3 end, so that end is filled in from the germline J gene. V and J are TRBV19 and TRBJ1-2; a possible D gene is TRBD1 (5 bases). The CDR3 loop spans 15 amino acids. The germline V gene has CDR1 LNHDA and CDR2 SQIVND (reference sequence). V was pared by 7 bases and J by 3 bases, with 18 bases between. The CDR3 reads CASIGRGREHYGYTF. The sequenced part of the CDR3 DNA is TGTGCCAGTATTGGCCGGGGGAGGGAACACTATGGC.

Note on this clone: The read falls 3 residues short of the CDR3 end, and the missing part is taken from the germline J gene. The V gene is TRBV4-1, the J gene TRBJ1-2; no clear D gene. CDR3 length: 11 residues. The V gene's germline CDR1 is MGHRA and CDR2 YSYEKL. CDR3 loop: CASSQVSGYTF. The CDR3 DNA, read in part, is TGCGCCAGCAGCCAAGTTAGCGGC.

As concerns this clone: The CDR3 extends 3 residues past the end of the read, so its final part is completed from the germline J gene. V is TRBV29-1 and J is TRBJ1-5; TRBD1 is a possible D gene (6 bases). From germline, CDR1 is SQVTM and CDR2 ANQGSEA. The CDR3 is made up of 12 amino acids. V was shortened by 7 bases and J by 3 bases, with 10 bases between the two germline ends. This CDR3 is CSAGVDNQPQHF. CDR3 DNA (partial): TGCAGCGCAGGGGTTGACAATCAGCCC. Together with reference TRBV29-1 and TRBJ1-5, the CDR3 gives the full variable domain: SAVISQKPSRDICQRGTSLTIQCQVDSQVTMMFWYRQQPGQSLTLIATANQGSEATYESGFVIDKFPISRPNLTFSTLTVSNMSPEDSSIYLCSAGVDNQPQHFGDGTRLSIL.

A remark on this clone: The read finishes 3 residues shy of the CDR3 end, and the germline J gene is used to complete it. This chain uses TRBV20-1 with TRBJ2-5, with 7 bases identical to TRBD2. Per germline, CDR1 DFQATT and CDR2 SNEGSKA (reference sequence). V lost 4 bases to trimming and J lost 5 bases; unmatched junction nucleotides: 7. The CDR3 loop spans 13 amino acids. The sequenced CDR3 bases are TGCAGTGCTATACTAGCGAGGGTGGAGACC. This gives the protein CSAILARVET. The full-length CDR3 reads as CSAILARVETQYF.

Points on this clone: The CDR3 goes on 3 residues after the read ends, and that part is filled in from the germline J gene. J is TRBJ1-1 and V is TRBV7-2, with TRBD1 as a possible D gene (6 bases). The germline V gene encodes CDR1 SGHTA and CDR2 FQGNSA. The CDR3 covers 15 residues. V was clipped by 5 bases and J by 2 bases, with 15 bases between them. The covered CDR3 bases are TGTGCCAGCAGCCCCCTCTCGACAGGTAACACTGAA. Translating it yields CASSPLSTGNTE. The entire CDR3 reads CASSPLSTGNTEAFF. Supplemented by reference TRBV7-2 and TRBJ1-1, the full variable domain reads GAGVSQSPSNKVTEKGKDVELRCDPISGHTALYWYRQSLGQGLEFLIYFQGNSAPDKSGLPSDRFSAERTGGSVSTLTIQRTQQEDSAVYLCASSPLSTGNTEAFFGQGTRLTVV.

Its frequency marks this clone as medium-sized. With the read ending 3 residues before the CDR3 end, the germline J gene is used to fill in that end. The rearrangement uses TRBV14 and TRBJ2-2, with D possibly being TRBD1 (6 bases). CDR3 length: 14 residues. Germline-derived CDR1 and CDR2 are SGHDN and FVKESK. The ends were cut back, 4 bases at V and 3 bases at J, with 9 bases in the middle. This chain's CDR3 is CASSPGAHTGELFF. The part of the CDR3 DNA that was read is TGTGCCAGCAGCCCAGGGGCGCACACCGGGGAG. Filled out from reference TRBV14 and TRBJ2-2, the complete variable domain reads EAGVTQFPSHSVIEKGQTVTLRCDPISGHDNLYWYRRVMGKEIKFLLHFVKESKQDESGMPNNRFLAERTGGTYSTLKVQPAELEDSGVYFCASSPGAHTGELFFGEGSRLTVL.

As to this clone: The CDR3 end is not reached by the read, which stops 3 residues before it; the germline J gene fills it in. The rearrangement joins TRBV28 to TRBJ2-3; TRBD2 might be the D (6 bases). Deletions cut 7 bases from V and 1 base from J, with 21 bases between. Germline CDR1 reads MDHEN; CDR2 reads SYDVKM. CDR3 length: 17 residues. CDR3 DNA (partial): TGTGCCAGCAATTTTAGGGGTAGCGGATTACGCACAGATACG. Translation gives CASNFRGSGLRTDT. The complete CDR3 sequence is CASNFRGSGLRTDTQYF.

Concerning this clone: The read stops 3 residues short of the end of the CDR3; the missing end is completed from the germline J gene. The V and J genes are TRBV20-1 and TRBJ2-5; TRBD2 matches at 9 bases. V trimming: 0 bases; J trimming: 5 bases; junction bases outside the gene matches: 10. Germline V gene sequence: CDR1 DFQATT, CDR2 SNEGSKA (reference sequence). The CDR3 length is 16 residues. The sequenced CDR3 bases are TGCAGTGCTAGAGACCTACTAGCGGGCTCCGGCGAGACC. Amino acid sequence: CSARDLLAGSGET. The whole CDR3 sequence reads CSARDLLAGSGETQYF.

CDR3 DNA (partial): TGTGCCAGCAGTTACTCCTCGGACAGGGCTGCTAACTATGGC. Translated, it gives CASSYSSDRAANYG. The entire CDR3 reads CASSYSSDRAANYGYTF. The gene calls are TRBV6-2 or TRBV6-3 and TRBJ1-2; 8 bases agree with TRBD1. The read is 3 residues too short to cover the CDR3 end, so that end is filled in from the germline J gene. V shed 0 bases, J shed 0 bases, and the junction held 6 bases outside the gene matches. From germline, CDR1 is MNHEY and CDR2 SVGEGT. This CDR3 comprises 17 residues.

Concerning this clone: The DNA ends 3 residues before the CDR3 does, and the rest of the CDR3 is filled in from the germline J gene. The chain has TRBV28 and TRBJ1-2; tentative D call: TRBD1 (6 bases). The CDR3 is 13 amino acids. Germline V CDR1 and CDR2: MDHEN, SYDVKM. Deletions cut 4 bases from V and 4 bases from J, with 10 bases between. The covered CDR3 bases are TGTGCCAGCAGTTCCGGACAGTCCTATGGC. This codes for CASSSGQSYG. The complete CDR3 sequence is CASSSGQSYGYTF.

As to this clone: The sequenced fragment ends 3 residues before the CDR3 boundary, so the rest is inferred from the germline J gene. The chain carries TRBV11-2 and TRBJ1-1, with 12 bases fitting TRBD1. Per germline, CDR1 SGHAT and CDR2 FQNNGV. This CDR3 contains 14 residues. The CDR3 loop is CASSPGQGASLAFF. CDR3 bases read: TGTGCCAGCAGCCCGGGACAGGGGGCGAGCCTA.

As for this clone: The CDR3 is cut off 3 residues early in the read; its end comes from the germline J gene. The chain links TRBV5-6 to TRBJ1-2; a possible D gene is TRBD1 (5 bases). The V gene's germline CDR1 is SGHDT and CDR2 YYEEEE. The CDR3 is 13 residues long. Incomplete CDR3 DNA: TGTGCCAGCAGCGTAATGTCGAGGGGACTC. The encoded protein is CASSVMSRGL. The full CDR3 protein is CASSVMSRGLYTF.

Points on this clone: The CDR3 end is not reached by the read, which stops 3 residues before it; the germline J gene fills it in. The chain has TRBV7-9 and TRBJ1-2; D is unclear. This CDR3 is 14 amino acids long. Germline CDR1 is SEHNR and CDR2 is FQNEAQ (reference sequence). CDR3: CASSLNSFTDTYTF. The DNA read from the CDR3 is TGTGCCAGCAGCTTGAACTCTTTCACAGATACC.

As concerns this clone: Read sequence stops 3 residues before the CDR3 end, and the germline J gene provides the missing end. V gene TRBV20-1 combines with J gene TRBJ2-3; 8 nucleotides line up with TRBD1. V lost 6 bases and J lost 3; bases outside the gene matches: 11. Germline loops: CDR1 DFQATT, CDR2 SNEGSKA (reference sequence). CDR3 length equals 15 residues. The CDR3 bases that were read are TGCAGTGCGCGAGCCTCCAGGGGGCGTACAGATACG. This codes for CSARASRGRTDT. The complete CDR3 sequence is CSARASRGRTDTQYF.

Notes on this clone: The CDR3 end lies 3 residues beyond the end of the read and is filled in from the germline J gene. This rearrangement joins TRBV28 to TRBJ2-2; D could derive from TRBD1 or TRBD2 (6 bases each). The V gene lost 3 bases and the J gene lost 1 base, with 15 bases spanning the gap. The CDR3 consists of 17 residues. Germline V gene sequence: CDR1 MDHEN, CDR2 SYDVKM. CDR3 DNA (partial): TGTGCCAGCAGTTTCCCTTCAGGGGAGGTGAACACCGGGGAG. This sequence encodes CASSFPSGEVNTGE. The entire CDR3 reads CASSFPSGEVNTGELFF.

Note on this clone: The CDR3 end falls 3 residues outside the read, so it is completed with the germline J gene. The genes are TRBV28 and TRBJ1-2, with a tentative D call TRBD1 (6 bases). CDR1 and CDR2 (germline): MDHEN, SYDVKM. CDR3 length equals 14 residues. The CDR3 protein is CASTLWGRTGGYTF. The sequenced CDR3 bases are TGTGCCAGCACCCTATGGGGGCGAACGGGGGGC.

Notes on this clone: The missing CDR3 end, 3 residues past where the read stops, is filled in from the germline J gene. The chain carries TRBV5-1 and TRBJ2-1; no firm D call. V shed 0 bases and J shed 8 bases, with 9 bases lying between them. Germline V lookup: CDR1 SGHRS, CDR2 YFSETQ. This CDR3 has 13 amino acids. The CDR3 bases that were read are TGCGCCAGCAGCTTGGAGCCGCAACATGAG. Its translation is CASSLEPQHE. The CDR3 reads in full as CASSLEPQHEQFF.